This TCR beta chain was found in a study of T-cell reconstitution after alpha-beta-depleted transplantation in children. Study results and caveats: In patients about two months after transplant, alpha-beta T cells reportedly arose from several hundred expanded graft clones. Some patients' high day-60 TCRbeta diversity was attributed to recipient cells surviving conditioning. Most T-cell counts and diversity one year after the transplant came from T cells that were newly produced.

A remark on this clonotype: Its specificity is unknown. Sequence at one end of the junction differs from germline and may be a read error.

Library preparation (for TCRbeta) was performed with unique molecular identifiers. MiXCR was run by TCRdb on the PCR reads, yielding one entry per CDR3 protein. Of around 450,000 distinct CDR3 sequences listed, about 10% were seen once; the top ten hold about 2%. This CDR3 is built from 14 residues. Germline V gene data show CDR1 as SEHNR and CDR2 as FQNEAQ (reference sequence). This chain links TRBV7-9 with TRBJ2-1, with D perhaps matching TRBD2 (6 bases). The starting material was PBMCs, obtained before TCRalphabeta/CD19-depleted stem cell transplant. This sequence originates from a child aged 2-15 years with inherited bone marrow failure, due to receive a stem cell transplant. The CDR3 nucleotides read TGTGCCAGCAATCCGGGACTGGACCCCAATGAGCAGTTATTC. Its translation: CASNPGLDPNEQLF.